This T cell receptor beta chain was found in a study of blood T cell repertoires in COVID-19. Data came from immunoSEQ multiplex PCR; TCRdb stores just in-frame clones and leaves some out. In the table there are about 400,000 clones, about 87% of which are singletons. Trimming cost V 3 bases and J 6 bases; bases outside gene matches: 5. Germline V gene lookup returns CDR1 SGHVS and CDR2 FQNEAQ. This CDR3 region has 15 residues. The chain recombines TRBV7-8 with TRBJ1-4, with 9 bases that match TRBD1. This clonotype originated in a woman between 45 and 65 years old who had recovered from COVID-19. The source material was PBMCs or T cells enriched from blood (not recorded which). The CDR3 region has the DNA TGTGCCAGCAGCTTCGAGACAGGGGGTTATGAAAAACTGTTTTTT. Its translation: CASSFETGGYEKLFF. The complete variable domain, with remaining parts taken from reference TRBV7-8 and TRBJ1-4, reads GAGVSQSPRYKVAKRGQDVALRCDPISGHVSLFWYQQALGQGPEFLTYFQNEAQLDKSGLPSDRFFAERPEGSVSTLKIQRTQQEDSAVYLCASSFETGGYEKLFFGSGTQLSVL.